These 14 T cell receptor beta chains share one sample of origin, sequenced in a study of cytomegalovirus exposure and HLA in healthy donors. It was with 60 Vbeta and 13 Jbeta primers that the PCR ran. Some clones are missing from TCRdb's copy, which holds only in-frame ones; the method was immunoSEQ multiplex PCR. The repertoire holds around 150,000 clones, with around 77% as singletons. Input material: PBMCs. The receptors originated from a man in his thirties or forties in good health and CMV-seronegative.

This clone was counted ten times or more. The rearrangement uses TRBV6-5 and TRBJ1-5; TRBD1 matches 8 bases. J gave up 3 bases and V 1 base, and 2 bases lay outside the gene matches. CDR1 MNHEY and CDR2 SVGAGI come from the germline V gene. The CDR3 loop spans 15 amino acids. As DNA, the CDR3 is TGTGCCAGCAGTTACTACCAGGGGGCCAATCAGCCCCAGCATTTT. It is translated as CASSYYQGANQPQHF.

This chain connects TRBV5-1 to TRBJ2-7; 8 positions agree with TRBD2. J lost 6 bases, V lost 2 bases, and 4 bases had no gene match. Germline loops: CDR1 SGHRS, CDR2 YFSETQ. The CDR3 runs to 13 residues. The CDR3 DNA sequence: TGCGCCAGCAGCTTCCGGGAGGGCCGCGAGCAGTACTTC. This encodes CASSFREGREQYF. The whole variable domain, filled in from reference TRBV5-1 and TRBJ2-7, reads KAGVTQTPRYLIKTRGQQVTLSCSPISGHRSVSWYQQTPGQGLQFLFEYFSETQRNKGNFPGRFSGRQFSNSRSEMNVSTLELGDSALYLCASSFREGREQYFGPGTRLTVT.

This clone was seen more than once but under ten times. This sequence joins TRBV6-6 and TRBJ1-5, with 8 bases lining up with TRBD1. CDR1 and CDR2 (germline): MNHNY, SVGAGI (reference sequence). CDR3 length equals 14 residues. Trimming at V came to 5 bases and at J to 9 bases, leaving 9 bases not matched to a gene. The CDR3 nucleotides read TGTGCCAGCAGTGACGGGACAGGACCGGGGCCCCAGCATTTT. Residues: CASSDGTGPGPQHF.

This sequence joins TRBV19 and TRBJ2-7; TRBD2 matches at 8 bases. CDR3 length equals 13 residues. V trimming: 10 bases; J trimming: 0 bases; junction bases outside the gene matches: 5. Germline CDR1 is LNHDA and CDR2 is SQIVND (reference sequence). CDR3 sequence: CATGLAASYEQYF. CDR3 DNA sequence: TGTGCCACAGGACTAGCCGCCTCCTACGAGCAGTACTTC. Filled out from reference TRBV19 and TRBJ2-7, the complete variable domain reads DGGITQSPKYLFRKEGQNVTLSCEQNLNHDAMYWYRQDPGQGLRLIYYSQIVNDFQKGDIAEGYSVSREKKESFPLTVTSAQKNPTAFYLCATGLAASYEQYFGPGTRLTVT.

V usage is TRBV19 and J usage is TRBJ2-1; 13 nucleotides match TRBD2. With V trimmed by 5 bases and J by 0 bases, 7 bases remained unmatched. Germline V CDR1 and CDR2: LNHDA, SQIVND (reference sequence). CDR3 length: 18 residues. CDR3 loop: CASSGETSGRFSYNEQFF. CDR3 nucleotides: TGTGCCAGTAGTGGGGAGACTAGCGGGAGGTTCTCCTACAATGAGCAGTTCTTC.

This rearrangement joins TRBV27 to TRBJ1-3; maybe TRBD1 (5 bases). CDR1 is MNHEY and CDR2 is SMNVEV in the germline V gene (reference sequence). The CDR3 is 15 amino acids. V was pared by 7 bases and J by 8 bases, with 21 bases between. Written as DNA, the CDR3 is TGTGCCAGCAAAAACTATGGACATCTAACGGACACCATATATTTT. Protein: CASKNYGHLTDTIYF.

This clone came up once. This rearrangement joins TRBV25-1 to TRBJ1-2; D may be TRBD1 (6 bases). The CDR3 totals 12 residues. Germline lookup yields CDR1 MGHDK and CDR2 SYGVNS. The V gene lost 4 bases and the J gene lost 8 bases, with 11 bases spanning the gap. The CDR3 bases are TGTGCCAGCAGTGTAGGGGGGGCCGGCTACACCTTC. Translated, it gives CASSVGGAGYTF.

In its sample, this clone was seen a few times. The V gene is TRBV7-9, the J gene TRBJ2-7; D unresolved. Per the germline V gene, CDR1 is SEHNR and CDR2 is FQNEAQ (reference sequence). V was shortened by 5 bases and J by 0 bases, with 17 bases between the two germline ends. The CDR3 is 16 amino acids. CDR3 DNA sequence: TGTGCCAGCAGCGACGTAGCCAGAAGGAGCTCCTACGAGCAGTACTTC. It is translated as CASSDVARRSSYEQYF.

The chain uses TRBV6-1 and TRBJ2-3, with a weak D call TRBD1 (6 bases). Germline CDR1 reads MNHNS; CDR2 reads SASEGT. CDR3 size: 13 residues. The V and J ends lost 6 bases and 2 bases respectively, with 9 bases between them. CDR3 DNA sequence: TGTGCCAGCAGGGGACAAAACACAGATACGCAGTATTTT. It encodes CASRGQNTDTQYF.

The rearrangement links TRBV25-1 to TRBJ2-7, with TRBD1 matching over 11 bases. Losses at the gene ends were 2 bases for V and 0 bases for J; bases not matched to a gene: 3. The germline gives CDR1 MGHDK, CDR2 SYGVNS. The CDR3 runs to 16 residues. The CDR3 DNA sequence: TGTGCCAGCAGTGAAGCCGGGACAGGGGGCTCCTACGAGCAGTACTTC. This sequence encodes CASSEAGTGGSYEQYF.

In its sample, this clone was seen a few times. The rearrangement uses TRBV5-6 and TRBJ2-5; TRBD2 is a possible D gene (6 bases). Germline lookup yields CDR1 SGHDT and CDR2 YYEEEE. This CDR3 contains 16 residues. Trimming left V 2 bases short and J 2 bases short, with 16 bases between. The CDR3 DNA sequence: TGTGCCAGCAGCTTCCGGACGGGACTCGGACAAGAGACCCAGTACTTC. Its translation is CASSFRTGLGQETQYF.

This chain joins TRBV19 and TRBJ2-7, with a tentative D call TRBD1 (6 bases). Trimming took 6 bases from V and 5 from J, leaving 29 bases between them. This CDR3 contains 18 residues. Germline values: CDR1 LNHDA, CDR2 SQIVND (reference sequence). DNA for the CDR3: TGTGCCAGTAGCCCTAGTCCCCCTCAGGGGACAATGGGCCACGAGCAGTACTTC. Protein: CASSPSPPQGTMGHEQYF.

The chain couples TRBV19 to TRBJ2-2; TRBD1 matches 10 bases. The CDR3 consists of 15 residues. Germline trimming cut 6 bases from V and 5 bases from J; bases unmatched to any gene: 6. CDR1 is LNHDA and CDR2 is SQIVND in the germline V gene (reference sequence). This chain's CDR3 is CASRGTGAGTGELFF. DNA of the CDR3: TGTGCCAGTAGGGGGACAGGGGCGGGAACCGGGGAGCTGTTTTTT.

This clone showed up just once. The chain joins TRBV13 to TRBJ2-1; D is undetermined. With 1 base removed from V and 0 bases from J, the gap between germline ends came to 7 bases. The CDR3 has 15 amino acids. Germline V gene lookup returns CDR1 PRHDT and CDR2 FYEKMQ (reference sequence). In nucleotides, the CDR3 is TGTGCCAGCAGCTTAGAGTTTAGCTCCTACAATGAGCAGTTCTTC. Its protein is CASSLEFSSYNEQFF.